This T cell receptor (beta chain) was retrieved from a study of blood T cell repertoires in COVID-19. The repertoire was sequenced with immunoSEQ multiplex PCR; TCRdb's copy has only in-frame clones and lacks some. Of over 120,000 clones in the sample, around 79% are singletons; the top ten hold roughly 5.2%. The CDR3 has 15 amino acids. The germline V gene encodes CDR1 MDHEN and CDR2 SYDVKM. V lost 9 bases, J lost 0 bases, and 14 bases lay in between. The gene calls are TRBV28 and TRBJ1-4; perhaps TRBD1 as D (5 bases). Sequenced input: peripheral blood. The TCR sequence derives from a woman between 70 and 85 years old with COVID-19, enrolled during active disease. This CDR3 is CASHSGGSTNEKLFF. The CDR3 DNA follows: TGTGCCAGTCACTCGGGGGGATCAACTAATGAAAAACTGTTTTTT.